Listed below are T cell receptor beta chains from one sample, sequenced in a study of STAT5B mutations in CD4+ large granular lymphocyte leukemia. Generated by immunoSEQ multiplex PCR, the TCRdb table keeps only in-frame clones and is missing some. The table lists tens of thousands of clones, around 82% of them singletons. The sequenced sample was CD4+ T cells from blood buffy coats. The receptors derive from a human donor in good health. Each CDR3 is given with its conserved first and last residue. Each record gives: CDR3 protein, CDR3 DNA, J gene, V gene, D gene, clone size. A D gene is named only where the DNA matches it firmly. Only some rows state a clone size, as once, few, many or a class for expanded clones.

CDR3aa: CASSWGGQGGYEQYF
CDR3nt: TGCGCCAGCAGCTGGGGTGGACAGGGAGGCTACGAGCAGTACTTC
j_gene: TRBJ2-7
v_gene: TRBV5-1
d_gene: TRBD1
abundance: NA

CDR3aa: CASSILGQGTYEQYF
CDR3nt: TGTGCCAGTAGTATCCTGGGACAGGGGACCTACGAGCAGTACTTC
j_gene: TRBJ2-7
v_gene: TRBV19
d_gene: TRBD1
abundance: once

CDR3aa: CASSSGGGELFF
CDR3nt: TGTGCCAGCAGCTCCGGAGGGGGGGAGCTGTTTTTT
j_gene: TRBJ2-2
v_gene: TRBV7-3
d_gene: NA
abundance: NA

CDR3aa: CASSLRGLSSYEQYF
CDR3nt: TGTGCCAGCAGCTTACGTGGGCTAAGCTCCTACGAGCAGTACTTC
j_gene: TRBJ2-7
v_gene: TRBV11-2
d_gene: NA
abundance: NA

CDR3aa: CASSSGGTEAFF
CDR3nt: TGTGCCAGCAGTTCAGGTGGGACTGAAGCTTTCTTT
j_gene: TRBJ1-1
v_gene: TRBV28
d_gene: NA
abundance: once

CDR3aa: CASSLENSYGYTF
CDR3nt: TGTGCCAGCAGTCTTGAGAATAGCTATGGCTACACCTTC
j_gene: TRBJ1-2
v_gene: TRBV11-2
d_gene: NA
abundance: NA

CDR3aa: CASRFQEDEQFF
CDR3nt: TGTGCCAGCAGGTTTCAGGAGGATGAGCAGTTCTTC
j_gene: TRBJ2-1
v_gene: TRBV11-3
d_gene: NA
abundance: few

CDR3aa: CASSFSAGRVRSGYTF
CDR3nt: TGTGCCAGCAGCTTTAGTGCCGGCAGGGTCAGATCAGGCTACACCTTC
j_gene: TRBJ1-2
v_gene: TRBV11-2
d_gene: NA
abundance: NA

CDR3aa: CASRLGTSGREADTQYF
CDR3nt: TGTGCCAGCAGGTTAGGGACTAGCGGGAGAGAGGCAGATACGCAGTATTTT
j_gene: TRBJ2-3
v_gene: TRBV5-6
d_gene: TRBD2
abundance: NA

CDR3aa: CAWRRHGYTF
CDR3nt: TGTGCCTGGAGGAGGCATGGCTACACCTTC
j_gene: TRBJ1-2
v_gene: TRBV30
d_gene: NA
abundance: NA

CDR3aa: CASGRGPYNQPQHF
CDR3nt: TGTGCCAGCGGCCGGGGCCCCTACAATCAGCCCCAGCATTTT
j_gene: TRBJ1-5
v_gene: TRBV7-9
d_gene: NA
abundance: NA

CDR3aa: CASSSRSRGQYF
CDR3nt: TGTGCCAGCAGCTCCCGGAGCCGAGGGCAGTACTTC
j_gene: TRBJ2-7
v_gene: TRBV11-3
d_gene: NA
abundance: NA

CDR3aa: CASSRLAVYEQYF
CDR3nt: TGTGCCAGTTCGCGACTAGCAGTCTACGAGCAGTACTTC
j_gene: TRBJ2-7
v_gene: TRBV2
d_gene: TRBD2
abundance: NA

CDR3aa: CASSFGVTYEQYF
CDR3nt: TGTGCCAGCAGCTTTGGGGTTACCTACGAGCAGTACTTC
j_gene: TRBJ2-7
v_gene: TRBV7-3
d_gene: NA
abundance: NA

CDR3aa: CASRSPGLAAHEQFF
CDR3nt: TGTGCCAGCAGATCCCCGGGACTAGCTGCCCATGAGCAGTTCTTC
j_gene: TRBJ2-1
v_gene: TRBV6-5
d_gene: TRBD2
abundance: NA

CDR3aa: CATSRVPNRINQPQHF
CDR3nt: TGTGCCACCAGCAGGGTTCCCAATCGGATCAATCAGCCCCAGCATTTT
j_gene: TRBJ1-5
v_gene: TRBV15
d_gene: NA
abundance: NA

CDR3aa: CASSPRGGGDTGELFF
CDR3nt: TGTGCCAGCTCACCACGGGGAGGAGGGGACACCGGGGAGCTGTTTTTT
j_gene: TRBJ2-2
v_gene: TRBV18
d_gene: NA
abundance: once

CDR3aa: CASSPQRGGDHLLF
CDR3nt: TGCGCCAGCAGCCCCCAACGAGGCGGGGACCACCTTTTGTTT
j_gene: TRBJ2-3
v_gene: TRBV4-1
d_gene: NA
abundance: NA

CDR3aa: CASSLRERVRGWGSANTEAFF
CDR3nt: TGTGCCAGCAGCCTTAGAGAAAGAGTCAGGGGCTGGGGCAGCGCGAACACTGAAGCTTTCTTT
j_gene: TRBJ1-1
v_gene: TRBV4-2
d_gene: NA
abundance: NA

CDR3aa: CASSGQSSYNSPLHF
CDR3nt: TGTGCCAGCAGCGGACAGAGCTCCTATAATTCACCCCTCCACTTT
j_gene: TRBJ1-6
v_gene: TRBV6-1
d_gene: NA
abundance: NA

CDR3aa: CASSEWTGAKLNEKLFF
CDR3nt: TGCGCCAGCAGTGAATGGACAGGGGCCAAGCTTAATGAAAAACTGTTTTTT
j_gene: TRBJ1-4
v_gene: TRBV10-2
d_gene: TRBD1
abundance: NA

CDR3aa: CASRGSAYEQYF
CDR3nt: TGTGCCAGCAGGGGATCGGCCTACGAGCAGTACTTC
j_gene: TRBJ2-7
v_gene: TRBV2
d_gene: NA
abundance: few

CDR3aa: CASALRGGNTIYF
CDR3nt: TGTGCCAGTGCCCTTAGGGGAGGAAACACCATATATTTT
j_gene: TRBJ1-3
v_gene: TRBV19
d_gene: NA
abundance: once

CDR3aa: CASSHTGSSYEQYF
CDR3nt: TGTGCCAGCAGCCACACAGGGAGCTCCTACGAGCAGTACTTC
j_gene: TRBJ2-7
v_gene: TRBV7-3
d_gene: NA
abundance: few

CDR3aa: CASSLTERDDEQFF
CDR3nt: TGTGCCAGCAGCTTAACGGAGCGGGACGATGAGCAGTTCTTC
j_gene: TRBJ2-1
v_gene: TRBV7-3
d_gene: TRBD2
abundance: once

CDR3aa: CASSLGITGRAFF
CDR3nt: TGTGCCAGCAGTTTGGGGATAACAGGGAGAGCTTTCTTT
j_gene: TRBJ1-1
v_gene: TRBV27
d_gene: NA
abundance: NA

CDR3aa: CASSVDGSRGEQFF
CDR3nt: TGTGCCAGCAGCGTAGATGGAAGTAGGGGTGAGCAGTTCTTC
j_gene: TRBJ2-1
v_gene: TRBV9
d_gene: NA
abundance: NA

CDR3aa: CASSYRDRVGGGGYTF
CDR3nt: TGTGCCAGCAGCTACCGGGACAGGGTAGGAGGAGGTGGCTACACCTTC
j_gene: TRBJ1-2
v_gene: TRBV5-6
d_gene: TRBD1
abundance: NA

CDR3aa: CASSAGGSTEAFF
CDR3nt: TGCGCCAGCAGCGCAGGAGGCTCCACTGAAGCTTTCTTT
j_gene: TRBJ1-1
v_gene: TRBV10-2
d_gene: NA
abundance: NA

CDR3aa: CASSGGGNQPQHF
CDR3nt: TGTGCCAGCAGTGGCGGAGGCAATCAGCCCCAGCATTTT
j_gene: TRBJ1-5
v_gene: TRBV6-1
d_gene: NA
abundance: NA

CDR3aa: CASSVGGLTSYEQYF
CDR3nt: TGTGCCAGCAGTGTTGGGGGCCTTACCTCCTACGAGCAGTACTTC
j_gene: TRBJ2-7
v_gene: TRBV25-1
d_gene: NA
abundance: NA

CDR3aa: CASSEQRPLANYGYTF
CDR3nt: TGTGCCAGCAGTGAACAACGGCCTTTAGCTAACTATGGCTACACCTTC
j_gene: TRBJ1-2
v_gene: TRBV2
d_gene: NA
abundance: few

CDR3aa: CASSLSGISSGNTIYF
CDR3nt: TGCGCCAGCAGCTTGTCCGGGATCAGCTCTGGAAACACCATATATTTT
j_gene: TRBJ1-3
v_gene: TRBV5-1
d_gene: NA
abundance: NA

CDR3aa: CASSQGASGRAGDTQYF
CDR3nt: TGTGCCAGCAGCCAAGGGGCTAGCGGGAGGGCCGGAGATACGCAGTATTTT
j_gene: TRBJ2-3
v_gene: TRBV7-3
d_gene: TRBD2
abundance: NA

CDR3aa: CASSPDPPGTSYEQYF
CDR3nt: TGTGCCAGCAGCCCAGATCCACCCGGAACGAGCTACGAGCAGTACTTC
j_gene: TRBJ2-7
v_gene: TRBV11-3
d_gene: NA
abundance: once

CDR3aa: CATSTMTGSGANVLTF
CDR3nt: TGTGCCACCAGCACAATGACAGGGTCTGGGGCCAACGTCCTGACTTTC
j_gene: TRBJ2-6
v_gene: TRBV15
d_gene: TRBD1
abundance: NA

CDR3aa: CASSVDRGNEKLFF
CDR3nt: TGTGCCAGCAGTGTGGACAGGGGTAATGAAAAACTGTTTTTT
j_gene: TRBJ1-4
v_gene: TRBV6-1
d_gene: TRBD1
abundance: NA

CDR3aa: CASSLDRGNTEAFF
CDR3nt: TGTGCCAGCAGCCTGGACAGGGGGAACACTGAAGCTTTCTTT
j_gene: TRBJ1-1
v_gene: TRBV7-2
d_gene: TRBD1
abundance: NA

CDR3aa: CASSIGTLGETQYF
CDR3nt: TGTGCCAGCAGCATCGGGACTCTCGGGGAGACCCAGTACTTC
j_gene: TRBJ2-5
v_gene: TRBV28
d_gene: NA
abundance: NA

CDR3aa: CASSEEPNSPLHF
CDR3nt: TGTGCCAGCAGTGAGGAACCAAATTCACCCCTCCACTTT
j_gene: TRBJ1-6
v_gene: TRBV6-4
d_gene: NA
abundance: NA

CDR3aa: CASRALATSYEQYF
CDR3nt: TGTGCCAGCAGGGCACTAGCGACTTCCTACGAGCAGTACTTC
j_gene: TRBJ2-7
v_gene: TRBV6-1
d_gene: TRBD2
abundance: NA

CDR3aa: CASSQVVSGRYEQYF
CDR3nt: TGTGCCAGCAGCCAAGTGGTTAGCGGGAGATACGAGCAGTACTTC
j_gene: TRBJ2-7
v_gene: TRBV14
d_gene: TRBD2
abundance: NA

CDR3aa: CASSYSAGLYEQYF
CDR3nt: TGTGCCAGCAGTTACTCAGCAGGCCTCTACGAGCAGTACTTC
j_gene: TRBJ2-7
v_gene: TRBV6-5
d_gene: NA
abundance: NA

CDR3aa: CASSIYRGNQPQHF
CDR3nt: TGTGCCAGCAGTATCTACAGGGGAAATCAGCCCCAGCATTTT
j_gene: TRBJ1-5
v_gene: TRBV28
d_gene: TRBD1
abundance: NA

CDR3aa: CATTSPGMINEQFF
CDR3nt: TGTGCCACAACCTCTCCAGGGATGATAAATGAGCAGTTCTTC
j_gene: TRBJ2-1
v_gene: TRBV19
d_gene: NA
abundance: NA

CDR3aa: CASRKGLAGDEQFF
CDR3nt: TGCGCCAGCAGGAAGGGACTAGCGGGGGATGAGCAGTTCTTC
j_gene: TRBJ2-1
v_gene: TRBV10-1
d_gene: TRBD2
abundance: NA

CDR3aa: CASSPDREQYF
CDR3nt: TGCGCCAGCAGCCCGGATCGCGAGCAGTACTTC
j_gene: TRBJ2-7
v_gene: TRBV5-1
d_gene: NA
abundance: NA

CDR3aa: CSVRRGTYEQYF
CDR3nt: TGCAGCGTCCGCCGGGGAACCTACGAGCAGTACTTC
j_gene: TRBJ2-7
v_gene: TRBV29-1
d_gene: NA
abundance: once

CDR3aa: CASRFGQTYEQYF
CDR3nt: TGTGCCAGCAGATTCGGACAGACCTACGAGCAGTACTTC
j_gene: TRBJ2-7
v_gene: TRBV6-5
d_gene: NA
abundance: NA

CDR3aa: CASSLSFAYEQYF
CDR3nt: TGTGCCAGCAGCTTAAGTTTTGCCTACGAGCAGTACTTC
j_gene: TRBJ2-7
v_gene: TRBV11-2
d_gene: NA
abundance: NA

CDR3aa: CASSDRGRYTGELFF
CDR3nt: TGCGCCAGCAGTGATCGCGGGAGGTACACCGGGGAGCTGTTTTTT
j_gene: TRBJ2-2
v_gene: TRBV10-1
d_gene: TRBD2
abundance: few

CDR3aa: CASSLAGRNTEAFF
CDR3nt: TGTGCCAGCAGCTTGGCTGGCAGGAACACTGAAGCTTTCTTT
j_gene: TRBJ1-1
v_gene: TRBV5-6
d_gene: NA
abundance: NA

CDR3aa: CASSPGPPYTGGSLKAFF
CDR3nt: TGTGCCAGCTCACCAGGTCCTCCTTACACAGGGGGCTCACTGAAAGCTTTCTTT
j_gene: TRBJ1-1
v_gene: TRBV18
d_gene: TRBD1
abundance: NA